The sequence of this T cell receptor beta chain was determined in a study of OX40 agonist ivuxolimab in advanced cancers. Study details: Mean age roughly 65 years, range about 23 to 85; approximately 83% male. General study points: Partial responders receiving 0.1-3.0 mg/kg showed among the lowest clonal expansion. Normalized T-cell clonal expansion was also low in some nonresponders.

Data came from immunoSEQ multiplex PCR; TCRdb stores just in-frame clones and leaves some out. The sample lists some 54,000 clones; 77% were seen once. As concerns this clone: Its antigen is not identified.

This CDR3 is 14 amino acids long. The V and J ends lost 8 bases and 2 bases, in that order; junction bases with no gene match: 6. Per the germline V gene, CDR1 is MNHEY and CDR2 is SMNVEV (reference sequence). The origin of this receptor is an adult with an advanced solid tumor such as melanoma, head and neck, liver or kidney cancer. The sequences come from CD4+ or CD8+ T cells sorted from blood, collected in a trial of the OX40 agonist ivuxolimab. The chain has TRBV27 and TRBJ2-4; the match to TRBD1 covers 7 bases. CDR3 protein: CASRAGGTKNIQYF. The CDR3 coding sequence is TGTGCCAGCCGAGCAGGGGGAACCAAAAACATTCAGTACTTC.